Reported below is one T cell receptor beta chain. The sample is drawn from a study of blood T cell repertoires in COVID-19. Study background: The United States, Italy and Spain supplied acute and convalescent COVID-19 samples. T cells, B-cell-depleted T cells, or PBMCs supplied cDNA or gDNA.

In the original analysis: Reference gene primers were amplified, and this amplification served to estimate nucleated cell counts. Sequencing was performed with immunoSEQ multiplex PCR; in TCRdb, only in-frame clones are kept and a portion is missing. Clone size and V and J calls were adopted from that table, with D and trimming inferred from the DNA. This sample carries roughly 350,000 clones, roughly 86% of them seen once, and the ten largest clones take about 10%. Followed longitudinally, the Seattle patients had been enrolled during active infection. Germline V CDR1 and CDR2: MGHRA, YSYEKL. Trimming took 1 base from V and 5 from J, leaving 14 bases between them. CDR3 length equals 15 residues.

The sequenced sample was peripheral blood. The sequence was obtained from a woman under 40 with COVID-19, enrolled during active disease. The chain recombines TRBV4-1 with TRBJ1-1; TRBD1 might be the D (6 bases). CDR3 nucleotides: TGCGCCAGCAGCCAAGTTGACAGGTTGGGGACTGAAGCTTTCTTT. As protein: CASSQVDRLGTEAFF.